This T cell receptor beta chain appears in the sequencing data of a study of T cells expressing NK-cell markers. The cDNA for TCR beta came from 5'RACE template switching with UMIs. For each CDR3 protein, TCRdb gives one entry from its re-call of the 5' RACE reads, without DNA. The sample yields 550,000 or so distinct CDR3 sequences, of which the top ten take up approximately 3.5%. Remarks on this clonotype: The antigen is not known.

Findings of the study overall: Among CD8+ T cells from about six donors, dominant NKG2C+ clonotypes accounted for about 1.0-7.0%.

Germline V gives CDR1 ENHRY, CDR2 SYGVKD. This CDR3 is 15 amino acids long. This TCR came from a young man in good health. Sequenced material: blood T cells: a sorted CD56 or NKG2C T cell subset, CD4+ or CD8+ T cells, or bulk PBMC T cells (not recorded which). V gene TRBV10-3 combines with J gene TRBJ2-1; as DNA is missing, the TRBD2 call by TCRdb cannot be tested. The CDR3 sequence is CAIGTGSSRHNEQFF.